The 32 T cell receptor beta chains given below trace back to one sample, sequenced in a study of blood T cell repertoires in COVID-19. The table came from immunoSEQ multiplex PCR; TCRdb's copy has only in-frame clones and leaves some out. The sample carries approximately 110,000 clones, 70% to 85% recorded once. The specimen was peripheral blood. These receptors all stem from a man in his 70s with active or convalescent COVID-19.

This rearrangement joins TRBV11-2 to TRBJ2-7; TRBD2 is a possible D gene (5 bases). V lost 3 bases to trimming and J lost 0 bases, with 9 bases between them. Germline V gives CDR1 SGHAT, CDR2 FQNNGV. This CDR3 is 14 amino acids long. The CDR3 here is CASSFSESSYEQYF. The CDR3 bases are TGTGCCAGCAGCTTTAGCGAGAGCTCCTACGAGCAGTACTTC.

J is TRBJ2-5 and V is TRBV10-3; D is undetermined. The germline V gene has CDR1 ENHRY and CDR2 SYGVKD. Trimming removed 0 bases at V and 2 bases at J, with 7 bases between. The CDR3 spans 14 residues. The CDR3, as DNA: TGTGCCATCAGTGAGTCTACACCGCAAGAGACCCAGTACTTC. Amino acids: CAISESTPQETQYF.

The J gene is TRBJ1-2, the V gene TRBV4-2; D is unresolved. This CDR3 comprises 17 residues. Trimming removed 0 bases at V and 8 bases at J, with 22 bases between. Germline CDR1 reads LGHNA; CDR2 reads YNFKEQ. The CDR3 DNA is TGTGCCAGCAGCCAAGATCTGAGCAGGCAGCCGCTACGGGGCTACACCTTC. This sequence encodes CASSQDLSRQPLRGYTF.

The V call is TRBV10-3, the J call TRBJ1-2, with TRBD1 matching 8 bases. This CDR3 contains 13 residues. In germline, CDR1 is ENHRY, CDR2 SYGVKD. Losses at the gene ends were 0 bases for V and 7 bases for J; bases not matched to a gene: 1. The DNA for the CDR3 is TGTGCCATCAGTGAGTCTGACAGGGGTGGCTACACCTTC. Its protein product is CAISESDRGGYTF.

This chain connects TRBV6-2 or TRBV6-3 to TRBJ2-1; D is perhaps TRBD2 (6 bases). Looked up from germline, CDR1 is MNHEY and CDR2 is SVGEGT. This CDR3 comprises 15 residues. V lost 2 bases and J lost 2, with 10 bases in between. CDR3 region: CASSYQAGTYNEQFF. As DNA, the CDR3 is TGTGCCAGCAGTTACCAAGCGGGTACCTACAATGAGCAGTTCTTC.

This clone was found a few times. V usage is TRBV4-1 and J usage is TRBJ1-1; 8 nucleotides line up with TRBD1. The V segment lost 0 bases and the J segment 2 bases; nucleotides outside the gene matches: 5. Germline CDR1 is MGHRA and CDR2 is YSYEKL. The CDR3 totals 16 residues. The CDR3 region is CASSQDRTGRNTEAFF. DNA of the CDR3: TGCGCCAGCAGCCAAGACCGGACAGGGCGAAACACTGAAGCTTTCTTT.

The genes are TRBV3-1 (or the pseudogene TRBV3-2) and TRBJ1-2; possible D gene TRBD1, 6 bases. The germline CDR1 and CDR2 sequences are LGHDT and YNNKEL (reference sequence). This CDR3 is 14 amino acids long. V lost 4 bases to trimming and J lost 2 bases, with 11 bases between them. The DNA of the CDR3 is TGTGCCAGCAGCCGGGACACACAAAACTATGGCTACACCTTC. It specifies CASSRDTQNYGYTF.

The chain joins TRBV3-1 (or the pseudogene TRBV3-2) to TRBJ1-2; D may be TRBD1 (5 bases). V was clipped by 0 bases and J by 4 bases, with 9 bases between them. Germline CDR1 LGHDT, CDR2 YNNKEL (reference sequence). This CDR3 region has 14 residues. The CDR3: CASSQESGLYGYTF. The CDR3 region has the DNA TGTGCCAGCAGCCAAGAGTCAGGGCTCTATGGCTACACCTTC.

The V gene is TRBV11-2, the J gene TRBJ2-3; 10 nucleotides agree with TRBD1. There are 14 residues in the CDR3. The germline gives CDR1 SGHAT, CDR2 FQNNGV. V lost 4 bases, J lost 5 bases, and 3 bases stayed unmatched. CDR3 region: CASSSGTGVDTQYF. The CDR3 nucleotides read TGTGCCAGCAGCTCCGGGACAGGGGTAGATACGCAGTATTTT.

The V and J genes are TRBV19 and TRBJ1-4; weak D call: TRBD1 (6 bases). The V end lost 7 bases, the J end lost 3 bases, and 15 bases lay between the germline ends. The CDR3 contains 15 residues. Germline CDR1 is LNHDA and CDR2 is SQIVND (reference sequence). The CDR3 DNA is TGTGCCAGTACCACAGGGTTAGTAGCTAATGAAAAACTGTTTTTT. It translates to CASTTGLVANEKLFF.

V is TRBV18 and J is TRBJ1-1; possible D gene TRBD1, 6 bases. Germline lookup yields CDR1 KGHSH and CDR2 LQKENI. Trimming removed 2 bases at V and 10 bases at J, with 17 bases between. This CDR3 region has 14 residues. The CDR3, as DNA: TGTGCCAGCTCACCAGAACAGGGTATTGGGGGAGCTTTCTTT. Translation gives CASSPEQGIGGAFF.

The chain is built from TRBV28 and TRBJ1-1; 8 bases map to TRBD1. The germline gives CDR1 MDHEN, CDR2 SYDVKM. CDR3 length equals 15 residues. Trimming cost V 1 base and J 1 base; bases outside gene matches: 2. The CDR3 bases are TGTGCCAGCAGTTTATTGACAGGGGCGAACACTGAAGCTTTCTTT. Translating it yields CASSLLTGANTEAFF. Full variable domain (remainder filled in from reference TRBV28 and TRBJ1-1): DVKVTQSSRYLVKRTGEKVFLECVQDMDHENMFWYRQDPGLGLRLIYFSYDVKMKEKGDIPEGYSVSREKKERFSLILESASTNQTSMYLCASSLLTGANTEAFFGQGTRLTVV.

The chain uses TRBV5-8 and TRBJ1-4; D gene ambiguous. Germline V gives CDR1 SGHTS, CDR2 YDEGEE. V lost 4 bases and J 5 bases, leaving 9 bases between the germline ends. This CDR3 is built from 13 residues. The CDR3 DNA reads TGTGCCAGCAGCCGGACGGGAAATGAAAAACTGTTTTTT. This gives the protein CASSRTGNEKLFF.

The gene calls are TRBV6-2 or TRBV6-3 and TRBJ2-5, with 8 bases aligning to TRBD1. The CDR3 sequence is 17 residues long. With 0 bases clipped from V and 0 bases from J, the junction kept 6 bases outside the gene matches. Germline CDR1 MNHEY, CDR2 SVGEGT. This CDR3 is CASSYSTGADNQETQYF. The DNA for the CDR3 is TGTGCCAGCAGTTACTCGACAGGGGCGGACAACCAAGAGACCCAGTACTTC.

The chain joins TRBV6-5 to TRBJ1-1; tentatively, D is TRBD1 (5 bases). Deletions cut 6 bases from V and 6 bases from J, with 14 bases between. The V gene's germline CDR1 is MNHEY and CDR2 SVGAGI. CDR3 size: 13 residues. The CDR3 DNA reads as TGTGCCAGCAGCACCGACACGGGGGCTGAAGCTTTCTTT. It encodes CASSTDTGAEAFF.

This clone was seen a handful of times. This chain links TRBV6-6 with TRBJ1-5; unclear D gene. The CDR3 runs 14 residues. V lost 5 bases to trimming and J lost 0 bases, with 8 bases between them. Germline V gene data show CDR1 as MNHNY and CDR2 as SVGAGI (reference sequence). In DNA, the CDR3 is TGTGCCAGCAGTGTCCCGGGTAGCAATCAGCCCCAGCATTTT. Translated, it gives CASSVPGSNQPQHF.

J is TRBJ1-5 and V is TRBV6-1; possible D gene TRBD1, 5 bases. The V gene lost 2 bases and the J gene lost 6 bases, with 20 bases spanning the gap. Germline V lookup: CDR1 MNHNS, CDR2 SASEGT. The CDR3 has 17 amino acids. In nucleotides, the CDR3 is TGTGCCAGCAGTGAATTCACAAGGGGCCGCGGGGGTCAGCCCCAGCATTTT. This encodes CASSEFTRGRGGQPQHF.

This chain uses TRBV3-1 (or the pseudogene TRBV3-2) with TRBJ1-5; a weak D match, TRBD1 (6 bases). V gave up 4 bases and J gave up 6 bases, with 16 bases separating them. Germline CDR1 and CDR2: LGHDT and YNNKEL (reference sequence). This CDR3 is 15 amino acids long. The DNA of the CDR3 is TGTGCCAGCAGCCCCGCTTTGGACAGTCCTCAGCCCCAGCATTTT. Protein product: CASSPALDSPQPQHF.

The chain employs TRBV9 and TRBJ2-7, with 8 bases lining up with TRBD1. Losses at the gene ends were 2 bases for V and 5 bases for J; bases not matched to a gene: 9. Per the germline V gene, CDR1 is SGDLS and CDR2 is YYNGEE. This CDR3 region has 15 residues. CDR3 sequence (DNA): TGTGCCAGCAGCGTCAACGGACAGGGTTTAAACGAGCAGTACTTC. It is translated as CASSVNGQGLNEQYF.

The V call is TRBV24-1, the J call TRBJ1-5, with TRBD1 matching over 7 bases. The germline V gene encodes CDR1 KGHDR and CDR2 SFDVKD. The CDR3 runs 15 residues. V trimming: 9 bases; J trimming: 2 bases; junction bases outside the gene matches: 9. This chain's CDR3 is CATSPATGGNQPQHF. The CDR3 DNA reads TGTGCCACCTCCCCAGCCACAGGGGGCAATCAGCCCCAGCATTTT.

The chain combines TRBV3-1 (or the pseudogene TRBV3-2) with TRBJ2-7; 11 bases line up with TRBD1. The V segment lost 10 bases and the J segment 7 bases; nucleotides outside the gene matches: 6. The germline V gene encodes CDR1 LGHDT and CDR2 YNNKEL (reference sequence). The CDR3 consists of 12 residues. In DNA form, the CDR3 reads TGTGCCACCTTAGGGACAGGGGGTGAGCAGTACTTC. Protein product: CATLGTGGEQYF.

V and J are TRBV7-2 and TRBJ1-3; weak D call: TRBD1 (5 bases). The germline gives CDR1 SGHTA, CDR2 FQGNSA. V lost 1 base, J lost 0 bases, and 10 bases lay in between. The CDR3 has 16 residues. The CDR3 here is CASSLGGQYSGNTIYF. CDR3 nucleotides: TGTGCCAGCAGCTTAGGGGGCCAGTACTCTGGAAACACCATATATTTT.

V gene TRBV19 combines with J gene TRBJ1-6; D unresolved. CDR1 is LNHDA, CDR2 SQIVND, per germline (reference sequence). The length of the CDR3 is 16 residues. Trimming removed 6 bases at V and 0 bases at J, with 12 bases between. The chain's CDR3 is CASSLIKSSYNSPLHF. The CDR3 bases are TGTGCCAGTAGCCTTATCAAGAGCTCCTATAATTCACCCCTCCACTTT.

The chain recombines TRBV10-2 with TRBJ1-5; 9 bases align to TRBD1. This CDR3 has 15 amino acids. Germline V gives CDR1 WSHSY, CDR2 SAAADI. The V segment lost 6 bases and the J segment 5 bases; nucleotides outside the gene matches: 8. This CDR3 reads CASRERGQGYQPQHF. The CDR3, as DNA: TGCGCCAGCAGAGAGAGAGGACAGGGGTATCAGCCCCAGCATTTT.

V gene TRBV19 combines with J gene TRBJ2-5; 8 nucleotides agree with TRBD2. In germline, CDR1 is LNHDA, CDR2 SQIVND (reference sequence). The junction had 11 bases not matched to a gene; V was cut back by 9 bases and J by 5 bases. This CDR3 comprises 14 residues. CDR3 in amino acids: CASRSGGQRETQYF. CDR3 DNA sequence: TGTGCCAGCCGCAGCGGGGGCCAAAGGGAGACCCAGTACTTC.

In nucleotides, the CDR3 is TGTGCCAGCAGTTCTCGAGGACAGAACACTGAAGCTTTCTTT. This translates into CASSSRGQNTEAFF. This chain uses TRBV2 with TRBJ1-1; D may be TRBD1 (5 bases). V gave up 5 bases and J gave up 1 base, with 11 bases separating them. CDR3 length: 14 amino acids. Germline assignment: CDR1 SNHLY and CDR2 FYNNEI.

This chain connects TRBV23-1 to TRBJ2-7; 9 positions match TRBD2. TRBV23-1 is marked as an open reading frame, function uncertain. V lost 7 bases, J lost 5 bases, and 24 bases stayed unmatched. The CDR3 loop spans 19 amino acids. CDR3 amino acids: CASINAPPRLAEDFHEQYF. CDR3 DNA: TGCGCCAGCATCAACGCCCCCCCCCGACTAGCGGAAGACTTCCACGAGCAGTACTTC.

The chain joins TRBV5-1 to TRBJ1-6, with 11 bases aligning to TRBD1. Looked up from germline, CDR1 is SGHRS and CDR2 is YFSETQ. This CDR3 contains 18 residues. V trimming: 4 bases; J trimming: 6 bases; junction bases outside the gene matches: 12. CDR3 DNA: TGCGCCAGCAGCACTGTCCCCGGACAGGGGGCGAGTAATTCACCCCTCCACTTT. Protein product: CASSTVPGQGASNSPLHF.

This clone was seen just once. The rearrangement joins TRBV6-6 to TRBJ2-7; D is undetermined. This CDR3 contains 12 residues. The V and J ends lost 6 bases and 3 bases respectively, with 9 bases between them. CDR1 is MNHNY and CDR2 is SVGAGI in the germline V gene (reference sequence). CDR3 nucleotides: TGTGCCAGCAGCCCCGCAGACTACGAGCAGTACTTC. Encoded protein: CASSPADYEQYF.

This chain links TRBV23-1 with TRBJ2-7, with 8 bases that match TRBD1. TRBV23-1 has ORF status, its function being uncertain. V was clipped by 4 bases and J by 5 bases; unmatched bases: 7. The length of the CDR3 is 14 residues. CDR3 sequence reads: CASSPGQGSHEQYF. CDR3 coding DNA: TGCGCCAGCAGTCCTGGACAGGGCAGCCACGAGCAGTACTTC.

This clone was picked up a small number of times. The CDR3 here is CASSIGQGNSYEQYF. CDR3 in DNA: TGTGCCAGTAGTATTGGTCAGGGGAACTCCTACGAGCAGTACTTC. J is TRBJ2-7 and V is TRBV19, with a possible D match to TRBD1 (6 bases). Germline loops: CDR1 LNHDA, CDR2 SQIVND (reference sequence). Deletions cut 3 bases from V and 0 bases from J, with 12 bases between. The CDR3 totals 15 residues.

V and J are TRBV3-1 (or the pseudogene TRBV3-2) and TRBJ2-1; D remains unclear. V shed 4 bases and J shed 0 bases, with 22 bases lying between them. The germline CDR1 and CDR2 sequences are LGHDT and YNNKEL (reference sequence). This CDR3 is 19 amino acids long. CDR3 amino acids: CASSPFYPTNKYSYNEQFF. In DNA, the CDR3 is TGTGCCAGCAGCCCGTTTTACCCCACCAACAAATACTCCTACAATGAGCAGTTCTTC.